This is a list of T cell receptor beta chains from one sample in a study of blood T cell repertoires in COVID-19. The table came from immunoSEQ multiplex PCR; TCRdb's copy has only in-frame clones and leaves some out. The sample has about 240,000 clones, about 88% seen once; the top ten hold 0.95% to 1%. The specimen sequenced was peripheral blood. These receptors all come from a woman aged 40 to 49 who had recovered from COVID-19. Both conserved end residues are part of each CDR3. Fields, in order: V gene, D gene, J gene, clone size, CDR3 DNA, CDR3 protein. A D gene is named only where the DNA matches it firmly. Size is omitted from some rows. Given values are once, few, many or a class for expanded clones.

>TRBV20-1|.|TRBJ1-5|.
TGCAGTGCTAGGGGCCCTGGGCCCCAGCATTTT
CSARGPGPQHF
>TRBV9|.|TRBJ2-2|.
TGTGCCAGCAGCGGGGGGACTACCGGGGAGCTGTTTTTT
CASSGGTTGELFF
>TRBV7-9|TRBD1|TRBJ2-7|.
TGTGCCAGCAGCCCCCCGACAGGGGGGGCCTCCTACGAGCAGTACTTC
CASSPPTGGASYEQYF
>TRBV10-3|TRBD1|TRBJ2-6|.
TGTGCCATCAGTGGGGACAGGACCTCTGGGGCCAACGTCCTGACTTTC
CAISGDRTSGANVLTF
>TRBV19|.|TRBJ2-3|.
TGTGCCAGTAGTATGGGGCTAGTGGGCACAGATACGCAGTATTTT
CASSMGLVGTDTQYF
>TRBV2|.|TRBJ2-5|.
TGTGCCAGCCCAGCCCCAGGGGAGACCCAGTACTTC
CASPAPGETQYF
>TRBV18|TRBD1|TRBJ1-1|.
TGTGCCAGCTCCCCCTCCCGACAGGGGGCCACTGAAGCTTTCTTT
CASSPSRQGATEAFF
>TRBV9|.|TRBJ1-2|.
TGTGCCAGCAGCCCCTTGGGGCAGGGTGGCTACACCTTC
CASSPLGQGGYTF
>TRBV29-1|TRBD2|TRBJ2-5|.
TGCAGCGTTGACGGGACTAGCGGGGAGACCCAGTACTTC
CSVDGTSGETQYF
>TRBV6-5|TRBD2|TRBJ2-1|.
TGTGCCAGCACCGTAGCGGGAGGGCATGCCAATGAGCAGTTCTTC
CASTVAGGHANEQFF
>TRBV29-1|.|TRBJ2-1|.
TGCAGCGTTGAGGGGCAGGGGGGTACCTCCTACAATGAGCAGTTCTTC
CSVEGQGGTSYNEQFF
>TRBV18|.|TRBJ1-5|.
TGTGCCAGCTCACCATTGGGGCAGACACATCAGCCCCAGCATTTT
CASSPLGQTHQPQHF
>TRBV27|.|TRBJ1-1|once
TGTGCCAGCAGTTTGGGCAGCCACACTGAAGCTTTCTTT
CASSLGSHTEAFF
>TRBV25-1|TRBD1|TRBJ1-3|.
TGTGCCAGCAGTGAATCTGCCGGACAGGGACGCTCTGGAAACACCATATATTTT
CASSESAGQGRSGNTIYF
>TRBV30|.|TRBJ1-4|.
TGTGCCTGGGCGACAGGAAGAGGCGAAAAACTGTTTTTT
CAWATGRGEKLFF
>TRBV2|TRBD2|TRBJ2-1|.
TGTGCCAGCAGTGAAGGCGGGAGGGCCGGGGATGAGCAGTTCTTC
CASSEGGRAGDEQFF
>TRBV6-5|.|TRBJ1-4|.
TGTGCCAGCAGTTACTGGGGGGGAGGCGAAAAACTGTTTTTT
CASSYWGGGEKLFF
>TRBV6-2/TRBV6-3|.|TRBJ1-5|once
TGTGCCAGCAGTTACTATGGACAGCCCAATCAGCCCCAGCATTTT
CASSYYGQPNQPQHF
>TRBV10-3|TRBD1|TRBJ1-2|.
TGTGCCATCAGTGAAGGACAGGACGTTGGCTACACCTTC
CAISEGQDVGYTF
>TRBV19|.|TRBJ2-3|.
TGTGCCAGTAGTATGGTTGCCAAGACTACGGGCACAGATACGCAGTATTTT
CASSMVAKTTGTDTQYF
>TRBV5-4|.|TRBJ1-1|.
TGTGCCAGCAGCCCGGGGGGCACCCAGAACACTGAAGCTTTCTTT
CASSPGGTQNTEAFF
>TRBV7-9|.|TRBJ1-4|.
TGTGCTCGGACGTCTTTTGGTACCCCCGAGGGAAAACTGTTTTTT
CARTSFGTPEGKLFF
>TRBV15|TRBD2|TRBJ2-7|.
TGTGCCACCAGCAGAGGGGTAGCGGGAGGGGTTTACGAGCAGTACTTC
CATSRGVAGGVYEQYF
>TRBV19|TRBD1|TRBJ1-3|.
TGTGCCAGTAGTCCCACCCGGACAGGGAGGCTCCTGAGCTCTGGAAACACCATATATTTT
CASSPTRTGRLLSSGNTIYF
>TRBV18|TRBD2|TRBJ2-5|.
TGTGCCAGCTCACCCCTAGCGGGAGGCCAAGAGACCCAGTACTTC
CASSPLAGGQETQYF
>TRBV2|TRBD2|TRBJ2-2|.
TGTGCCAGCAGCCCGGGACTAGCGCTTACCGGGGAGCTGTTTTTT
CASSPGLALTGELFF
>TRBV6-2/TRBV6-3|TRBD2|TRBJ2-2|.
TGTGCCAGCAGCTTACTAGCGGGAGGGAACACCGGGGAGCTGTTTTTT
CASSLLAGGNTGELFF
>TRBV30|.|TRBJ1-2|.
TGTGCCTGGAGCAGGATCTATGGCTACACCTTC
CAWSRIYGYTF
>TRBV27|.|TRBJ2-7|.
TGTGCCAGCAGTTTATCTCCCTACCCGTACGAGCAGTACTTC
CASSLSPYPYEQYF
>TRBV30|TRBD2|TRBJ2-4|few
TGTGCCTGGAGACCCGGGACTAGCGGGAACATTCAGTACTTC
CAWRPGTSGNIQYF
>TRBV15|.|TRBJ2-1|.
TGTGCCACCAGCAGACAGGCTCGGGGGACCTACAATGAGCAGTTCTTC
CATSRQARGTYNEQFF
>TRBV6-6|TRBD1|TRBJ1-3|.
TGTGCCAGCACCCGACAGGGTAACACCATATATTTT
CASTRQGNTIYF
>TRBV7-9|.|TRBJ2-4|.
TGTGCCAGCAGCTTGGGGGGGCTAGCCAAAAACATTCAGTACTTC
CASSLGGLAKNIQYF
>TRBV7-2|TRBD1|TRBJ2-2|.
TGTGCCAGCAGCCGGGGGACAGGGGGTTTCCTTACCGGGGAGCTGTTTTTT
CASSRGTGGFLTGELFF
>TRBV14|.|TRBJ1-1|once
TGTGCCAGCAGCCAAGGGAATGCCCGGGGACACCTAGACACTGAAGCTTTCTTT
CASSQGNARGHLDTEAFF
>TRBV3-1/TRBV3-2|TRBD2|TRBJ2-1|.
TGTGCCAGCAGCCAAGAAGGGCTAGCGGAGTACGATGAGCAGTTCTTC
CASSQEGLAEYDEQFF
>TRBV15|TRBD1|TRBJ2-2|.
TGTGCCACCAGCAGAGTCGGTGGGACAGGGGGTGGCGGGGAGCTGTTTTTT
CATSRVGGTGGGGELFF
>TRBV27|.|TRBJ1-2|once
TGTGCCAGCAGTCCCTCCGCCCTCTTGGACAGCCGTAACTATGGCTACACCTTC
CASSPSALLDSRNYGYTF
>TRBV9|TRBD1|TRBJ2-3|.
TGTGCCAGCAGCGCAGCGGGACAGGGTCGACTAGATACGCAGTATTTT
CASSAAGQGRLDTQYF
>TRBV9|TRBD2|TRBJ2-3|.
TGTGCCAGCAGCACCCGGGGGGGACGCTCAGATACGCAGTATTTT
CASSTRGGRSDTQYF
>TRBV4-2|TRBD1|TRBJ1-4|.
TGTGCCAGCAGCCAAGATCAGGGGGTGGGTAATGAAAAACTGTTTTTT
CASSQDQGVGNEKLFF
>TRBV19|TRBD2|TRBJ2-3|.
TGTGCCAGTAGTACCCGACTAGCGGGGATCACAGATACGCAGTATTTT
CASSTRLAGITDTQYF
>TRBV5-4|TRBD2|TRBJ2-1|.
TGTGCCAGCAGCGGGAGGGTATACAATGAGCAGTTCTTC
CASSGRVYNEQFF
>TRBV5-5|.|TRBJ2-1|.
TGTGCCAGCAGCACCGACGGGTGGTACAATGAGCAGTTCTTC
CASSTDGWYNEQFF
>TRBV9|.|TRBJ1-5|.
TGTGCCAGCAGCCCCGGGGGGGGAGGGAATCAGCCCCAGCATTTT
CASSPGGGGNQPQHF
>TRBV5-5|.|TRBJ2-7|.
TGTGCCAGCACCAAGGAGGTGGGCGACGAGCAGTACTTC
CASTKEVGDEQYF
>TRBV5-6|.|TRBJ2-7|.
TGTGCCAGCAGCTTGGGCCTGCAGACCTACGAGCAGTACTTC
CASSLGLQTYEQYF
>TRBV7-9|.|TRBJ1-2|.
TGTGCCAGCAGCCGTTCCGGGACACAATATGGCTACACCTTC
CASSRSGTQYGYTF
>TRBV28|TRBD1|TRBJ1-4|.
TGTGCCAGCAGTTTACCGGGGACAGGGACTAATGAAAAACTGTTTTTT
CASSLPGTGTNEKLFF
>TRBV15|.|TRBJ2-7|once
TGTGCCACCAGCAGAGATTGGACTCTCAATCCCTACGAGCAGTACTTC
CATSRDWTLNPYEQYF
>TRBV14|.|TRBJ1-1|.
TGTGCCAGCAGCCGAGTACAGCAGAACACTGAAGCTTTCTTT
CASSRVQQNTEAFF
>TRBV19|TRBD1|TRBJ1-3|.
TGTGCCACCAGGACAGGGCCAGCTGGAAACACCATATATTTT
CATRTGPAGNTIYF
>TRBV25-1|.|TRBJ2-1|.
TGTGCCACGACAGGCTACAATGAGCAGTTCTTC
CATTGYNEQFF
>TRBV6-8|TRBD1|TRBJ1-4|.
TGTGCCAGCAGTTACTCTGCCCTTTCGGGATCCCACAGGGGAACTAATGAAAAACTGTTTTTT
CASSYSALSGSHRGTNEKLFF
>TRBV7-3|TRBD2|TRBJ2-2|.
TGTGCCAGCAGCCCCGGCGGAGCGGGGACTCCCGGGGAGCTGTTTTTT
CASSPGGAGTPGELFF
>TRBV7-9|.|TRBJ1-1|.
TGTGCCAGCAGCCCGACAGGTTGGGCTGAAGCTTTCTTT
CASSPTGWAEAFF
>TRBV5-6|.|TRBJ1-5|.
TGTGCCAGCAGCTTGGGAACAGGGAGTCAGCCCCAGCATTTT
CASSLGTGSQPQHF
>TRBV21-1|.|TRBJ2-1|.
TGTGCCAGCACCAGACTCGGACTAGCCGCGGGAAATGAGCAGTTCTTC
CASTRLGLAAGNEQFF
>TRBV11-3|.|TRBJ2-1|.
TGTGCCAGCAGCTTAGATGGCCCCCTAGCGTCGGGGCAGTTCTTC
CASSLDGPLASGQFF